These 2 T cell receptor beta chains originate from one sample sequenced in a study of Ad26.COV2.S vaccination and SARS-CoV-2 variants. The sample's treatment: 15 to 20 received Ad26.COV2.S at low or high dose, single or two shots; about 5 received placebo; per-sample allocation not given. Sampling occurred on day 63 after the first vaccine or placebo injection. Assay used: immunoSEQ multiplex PCR; TCRdb lists only in-frame clones, some missing. The data hold 500,000 or so clones, with 89% observed a single time. Sequencing used peripheral blood, obtained in a trial of Ad26.COV2.S vaccine versus placebo. Receptors originate from a person aged 18-60 years who received the Ad26.COV2.S COVID-19 vaccine or a placebo.

V is TRBV4-1 and J is TRBJ1-4, with D possibly TRBD1 on 6 matching bases. CDR1 and CDR2 (germline): MGHRA, YSYEKL. V was shortened by 0 bases and J by 4 bases, with 24 bases between the two germline ends. This CDR3 is 20 amino acids long. The CDR3 DNA is TGCGCCAGCAGCCAAGAGTGGCACAGGGTTCGTTCGGACGTTAATGAAAAACTGTTTTTT. Translation: CASSQEWHRVRSDVNEKLFF.

The V and J genes are TRBV13 and TRBJ1-3, with 8 bases lining up with TRBD1. Looked up from germline, CDR1 is PRHDT and CDR2 is FYEKMQ (reference sequence). V was pared by 5 bases and J by 3 bases, with 9 bases of the junction left unmatched. This CDR3 comprises 16 residues. This chain's CDR3 is CASSGLPDRDGNTIYF. The DNA of the CDR3 is TGTGCCAGCAGCGGGTTGCCGGACAGGGATGGAAACACCATATATTTT.